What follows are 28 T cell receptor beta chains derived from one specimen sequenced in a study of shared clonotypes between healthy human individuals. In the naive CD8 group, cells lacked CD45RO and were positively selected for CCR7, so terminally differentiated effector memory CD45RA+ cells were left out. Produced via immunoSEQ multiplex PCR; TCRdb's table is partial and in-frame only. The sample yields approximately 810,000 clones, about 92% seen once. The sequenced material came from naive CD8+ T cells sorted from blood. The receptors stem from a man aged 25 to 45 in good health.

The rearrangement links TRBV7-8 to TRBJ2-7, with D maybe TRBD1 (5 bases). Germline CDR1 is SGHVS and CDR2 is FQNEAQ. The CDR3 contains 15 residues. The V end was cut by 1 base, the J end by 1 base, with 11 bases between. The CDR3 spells CASSLGGRASYEQYF. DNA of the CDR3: TGTGCCAGCAGCTTAGGAGGCAGGGCATCCTACGAGCAGTACTTC.

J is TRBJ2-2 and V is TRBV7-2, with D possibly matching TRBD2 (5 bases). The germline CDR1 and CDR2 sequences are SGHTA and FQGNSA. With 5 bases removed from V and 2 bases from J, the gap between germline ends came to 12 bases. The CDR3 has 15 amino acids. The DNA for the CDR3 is TGTGCCAGCAGCCCAAGCGGAGGCAACACCGGGGAGCTGTTTTTT. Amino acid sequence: CASSPSGGNTGELFF.

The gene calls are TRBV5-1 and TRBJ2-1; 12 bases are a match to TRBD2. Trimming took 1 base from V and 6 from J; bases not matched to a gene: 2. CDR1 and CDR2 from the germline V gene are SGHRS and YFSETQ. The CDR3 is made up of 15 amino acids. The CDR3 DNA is TGCGCCAGCAGCTTGAGACTAGCGGGAGTCAATGAGCAGTTCTTC. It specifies CASSLRLAGVNEQFF.

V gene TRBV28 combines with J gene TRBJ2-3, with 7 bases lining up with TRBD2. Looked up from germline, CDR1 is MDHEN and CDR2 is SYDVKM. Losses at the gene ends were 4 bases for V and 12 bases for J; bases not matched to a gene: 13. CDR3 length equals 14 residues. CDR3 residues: CASSSPWRTRNQYF. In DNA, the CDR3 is TGTGCCAGCAGTTCCCCTTGGAGGACTAGAAATCAGTATTTT.

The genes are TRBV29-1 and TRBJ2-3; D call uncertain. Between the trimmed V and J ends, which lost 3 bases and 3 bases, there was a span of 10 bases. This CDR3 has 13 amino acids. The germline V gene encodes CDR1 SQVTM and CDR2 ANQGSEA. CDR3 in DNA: TGCAGCGTTGACGGCGGAGAAACAGATACGCAGTATTTT. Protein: CSVDGGETDTQYF.

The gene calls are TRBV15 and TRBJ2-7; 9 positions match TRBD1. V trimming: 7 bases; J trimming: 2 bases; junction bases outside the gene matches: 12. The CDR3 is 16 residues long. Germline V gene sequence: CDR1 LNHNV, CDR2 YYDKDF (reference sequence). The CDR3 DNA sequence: TGTGCCACCACCAGGGACTCCGGGACAGGGACCTACGAGCAGTACTTC. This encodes CATTRDSGTGTYEQYF.

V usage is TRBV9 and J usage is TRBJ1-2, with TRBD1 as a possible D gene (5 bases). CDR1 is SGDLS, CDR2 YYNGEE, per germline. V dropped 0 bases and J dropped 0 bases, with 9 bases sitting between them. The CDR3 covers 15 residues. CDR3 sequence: CASSVGSTANYGYTF. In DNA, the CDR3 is TGTGCCAGCAGCGTAGGTTCGACAGCTAACTATGGCTACACCTTC.

The CDR3 loop reads CASSWTGDGDEQFF. The CDR3 DNA reads TGTGCCAGCTCTTGGACAGGGGATGGGGATGAGCAGTTCTTC. V is TRBV6-1 and J is TRBJ2-1; TRBD1 aligns across 9 bases. CDR1 and CDR2 from the germline V gene are MNHNS and SASEGT. This CDR3 is 14 amino acids long. Trimming cost V 8 bases and J 8 bases; bases outside gene matches: 10.

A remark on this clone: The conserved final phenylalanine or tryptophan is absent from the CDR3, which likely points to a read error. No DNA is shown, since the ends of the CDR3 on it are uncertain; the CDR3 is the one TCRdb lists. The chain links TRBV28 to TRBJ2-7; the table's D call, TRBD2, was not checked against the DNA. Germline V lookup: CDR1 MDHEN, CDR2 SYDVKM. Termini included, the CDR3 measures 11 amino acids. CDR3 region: CASSLGSAYHL.

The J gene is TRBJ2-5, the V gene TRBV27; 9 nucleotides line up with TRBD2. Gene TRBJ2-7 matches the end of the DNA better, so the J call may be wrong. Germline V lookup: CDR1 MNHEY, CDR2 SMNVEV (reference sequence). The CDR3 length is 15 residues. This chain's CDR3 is CASSLRLAGNYEQYF. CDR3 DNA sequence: TGTGCCAGCAGTTTACGCCTAGCGGGAAACTACGAGCAGTACTTC.

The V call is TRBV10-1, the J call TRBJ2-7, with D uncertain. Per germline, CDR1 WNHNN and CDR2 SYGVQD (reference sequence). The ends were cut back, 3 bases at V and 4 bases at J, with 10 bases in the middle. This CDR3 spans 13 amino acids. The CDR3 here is CASSDPGRYEQYF. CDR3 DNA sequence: TGCGCCAGCAGTGACCCCGGCCGATACGAGCAGTACTTC.

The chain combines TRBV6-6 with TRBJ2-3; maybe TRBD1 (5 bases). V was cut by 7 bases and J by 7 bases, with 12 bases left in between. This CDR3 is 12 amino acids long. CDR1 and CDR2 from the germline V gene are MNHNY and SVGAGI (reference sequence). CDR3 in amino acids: CASTRDSYTQYF. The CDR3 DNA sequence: TGTGCCAGCACCCGAGACAGCTATACGCAGTATTTT.

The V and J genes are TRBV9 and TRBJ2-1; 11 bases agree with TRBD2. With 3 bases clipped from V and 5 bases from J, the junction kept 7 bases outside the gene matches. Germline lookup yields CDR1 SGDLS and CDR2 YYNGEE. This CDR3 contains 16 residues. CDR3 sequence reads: CASSGFGTSGNNEQFF. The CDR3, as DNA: TGTGCCAGCAGCGGATTCGGGACTAGCGGCAACAATGAGCAGTTCTTC.

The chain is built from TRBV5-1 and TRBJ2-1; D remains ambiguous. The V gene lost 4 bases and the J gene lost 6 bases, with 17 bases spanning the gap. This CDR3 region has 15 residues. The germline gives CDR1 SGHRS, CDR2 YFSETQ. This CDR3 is CASSPATAALNEQFF. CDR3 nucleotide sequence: TGCGCCAGCAGCCCAGCAACGGCAGCCCTCAATGAGCAGTTCTTC.

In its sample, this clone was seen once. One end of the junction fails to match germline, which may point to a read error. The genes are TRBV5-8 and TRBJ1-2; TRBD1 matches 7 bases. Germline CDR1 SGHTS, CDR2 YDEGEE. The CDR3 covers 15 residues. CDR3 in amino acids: CANSPRTGPNYGYTF. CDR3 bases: TGTGCCAACAGCCCAAGGACAGGCCCAAACTATGGCTACACCTTC.

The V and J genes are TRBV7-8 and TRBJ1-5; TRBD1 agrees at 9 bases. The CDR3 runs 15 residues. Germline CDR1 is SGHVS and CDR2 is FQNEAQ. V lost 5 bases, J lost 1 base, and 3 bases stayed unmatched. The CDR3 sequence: CASSPDRGSNQPQHF. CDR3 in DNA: TGTGCCAGCAGCCCGGACAGGGGCAGCAATCAGCCCCAGCATTTT.

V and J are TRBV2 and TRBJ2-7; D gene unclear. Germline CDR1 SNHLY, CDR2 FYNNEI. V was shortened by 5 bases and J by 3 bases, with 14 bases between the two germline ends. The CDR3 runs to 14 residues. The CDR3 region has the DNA TGTGCCAGCAGTCCCCGAAAAGACCTCTACGAGCAGTACTTC. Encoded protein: CASSPRKDLYEQYF. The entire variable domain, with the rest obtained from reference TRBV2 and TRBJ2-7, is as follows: EPEVTQTPSHQVTQMGQEVILRCVPISNHLYFYWYRQILGQKVEFLVSFYNNEISEKSEIFDDQFSVERPDGSNFTLKIRSTKLEDSAMYFCASSPRKDLYEQYFGPGTRLTVT.

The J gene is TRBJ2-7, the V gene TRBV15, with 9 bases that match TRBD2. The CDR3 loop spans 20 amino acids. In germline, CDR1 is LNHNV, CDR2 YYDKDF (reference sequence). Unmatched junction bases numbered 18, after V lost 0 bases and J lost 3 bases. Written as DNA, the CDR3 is TGTGCCACCAGCAGAGACTTCTTAGCGGGAGCCGCTTTGAACTTCTACGAGCAGTACTTC. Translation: CATSRDFLAGAALNFYEQYF.

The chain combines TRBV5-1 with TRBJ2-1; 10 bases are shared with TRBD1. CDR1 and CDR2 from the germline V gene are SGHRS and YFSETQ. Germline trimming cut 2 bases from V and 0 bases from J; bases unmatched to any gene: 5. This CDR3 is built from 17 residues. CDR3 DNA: TGCGCCAGCAGCTTAATTCGACAGGGGGCCTCCTACAATGAGCAGTTCTTC. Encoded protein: CASSLIRQGASYNEQFF.

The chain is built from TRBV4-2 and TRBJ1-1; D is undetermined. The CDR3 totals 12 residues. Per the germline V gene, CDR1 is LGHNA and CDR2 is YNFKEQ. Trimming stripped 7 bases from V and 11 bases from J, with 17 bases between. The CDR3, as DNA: TGTGCCAGCACCCTAGATGGGTCGTCGGCTTTCTTT. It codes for CASTLDGSSAFF.

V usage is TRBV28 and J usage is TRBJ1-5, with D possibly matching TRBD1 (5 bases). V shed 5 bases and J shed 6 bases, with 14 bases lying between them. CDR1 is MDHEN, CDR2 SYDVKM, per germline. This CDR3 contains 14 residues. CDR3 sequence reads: CASSTLVGTQPQHF. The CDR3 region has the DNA TGTGCCAGCAGTACCCTCGTGGGGACTCAGCCCCAGCATTTT.

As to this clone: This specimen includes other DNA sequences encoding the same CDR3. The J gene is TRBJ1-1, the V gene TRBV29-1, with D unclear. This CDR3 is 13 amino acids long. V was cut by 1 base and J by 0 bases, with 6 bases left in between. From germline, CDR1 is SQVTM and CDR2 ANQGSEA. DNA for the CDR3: TGCAGCGTTGAAGCGGAGATGAACACTGAAGCTTTCTTT. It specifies CSVEAEMNTEAFF.

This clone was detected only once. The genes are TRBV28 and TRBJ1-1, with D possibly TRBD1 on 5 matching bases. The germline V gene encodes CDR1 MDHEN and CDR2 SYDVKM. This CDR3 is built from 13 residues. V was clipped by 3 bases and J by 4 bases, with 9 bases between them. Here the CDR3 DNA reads TGTGCCAGCAGTTTGTCGGGGGTCACTGAAGCTTTCTTT. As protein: CASSLSGVTEAFF.

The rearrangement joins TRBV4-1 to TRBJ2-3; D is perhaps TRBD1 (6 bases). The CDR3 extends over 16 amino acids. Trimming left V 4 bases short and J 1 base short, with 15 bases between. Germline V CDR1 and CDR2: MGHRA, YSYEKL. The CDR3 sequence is CASSPGVGPGTDTQYF. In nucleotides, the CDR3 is TGCGCCAGCAGCCCAGGGGTAGGGCCTGGCACAGATACGCAGTATTTT.

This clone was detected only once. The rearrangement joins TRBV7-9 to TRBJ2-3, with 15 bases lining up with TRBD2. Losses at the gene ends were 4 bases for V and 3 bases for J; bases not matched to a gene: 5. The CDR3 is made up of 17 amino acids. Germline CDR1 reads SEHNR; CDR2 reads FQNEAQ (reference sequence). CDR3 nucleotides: TGTGCCAGCAGCTGGACTAGCGGGAGGGAGTGGACAGATACGCAGTATTTT. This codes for CASSWTSGREWTDTQYF.

CDR3 sequence reads: CATSRSRGGSSDTQYF. The CDR3 DNA reads as TGTGCCACCAGCAGGTCCCGGGGCGGGAGTTCTGATACGCAGTATTTT. V gene TRBV15 combines with J gene TRBJ2-3; 7 bases agree with TRBD2. Germline V CDR1 and CDR2: LNHNV, YYDKDF (reference sequence). This CDR3 region has 16 residues. V trimming: 3 bases; J trimming: 6 bases; junction bases outside the gene matches: 12.

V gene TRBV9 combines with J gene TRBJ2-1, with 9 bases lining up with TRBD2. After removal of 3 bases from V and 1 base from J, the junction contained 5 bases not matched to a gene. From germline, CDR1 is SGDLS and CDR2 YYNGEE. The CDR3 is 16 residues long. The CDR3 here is CASSGPSGDSYNEQFF. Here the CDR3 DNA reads TGTGCCAGCAGCGGACCTAGCGGGGATTCCTACAATGAGCAGTTCTTC. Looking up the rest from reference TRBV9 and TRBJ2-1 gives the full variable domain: DSGVTQTPKHLITATGQRVTLRCSPRSGDLSVYWYQQSLDQGLQFLIQYYNGEERAKGNILERFSAQQFPDLHSELNLSSLELGDSALYFCASSGPSGDSYNEQFFGPGTRLTVL.

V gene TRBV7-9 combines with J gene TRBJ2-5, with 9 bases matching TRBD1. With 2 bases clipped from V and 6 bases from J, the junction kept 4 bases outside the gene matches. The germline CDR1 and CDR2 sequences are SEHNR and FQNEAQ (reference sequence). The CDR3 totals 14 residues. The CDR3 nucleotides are TGTGCCAGCAGCTTATCGGACAGGGGAAAGACCCAGTACTTC. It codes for CASSLSDRGKTQYF.